This T cell receptor (beta chain) derives from a study of beta chain features in type 1 diabetes. Overall study context: Patients and healthy donors were similar in age, gender and cell yields. General observations from the study: Naive, central memory and Treg TCRB repertoires appeared more alike in patients than in healthy donors. Any role of HLA type in TCRB rearrangement remained unresolved here. Within each of all four CD4+ subsets, Type 1 diabetes patients had TCRB CDR3s that were moderately but significantly shorter.

This clone occurred a few times. Its antigen is not known. Sequencing targeted expressed TCRB transcripts, as all isolated RNA had been reverse transcribed. Approximately 3.9 million reads per sample were averaged for naive, central memory and regulatory samples. Assay: immunoSEQ multiplex PCR; the TCRdb copy retains only in-frame clones and omits some. The table shows around 240,000 clones, with roughly 17% occurring only once. V lost 4 bases, J lost 2 bases, and 5 bases stayed unmatched. The length of the CDR3 is 14 residues. Germline CDR1 and CDR2: SGDLS and YYNGEE. The clonotype comes from a man aged 25 to 40 with type 1 diabetes. The chain is built from TRBV9 and TRBJ2-7; TRBD1 agrees at 8 bases. The sequenced sample consisted of naive CD4+ T cells from blood. CDR3 DNA: TGTGCCAGCAGCCCATGGACAGGGCCCTACGAGCAGTACTTC. It is translated as CASSPWTGPYEQYF.